This T cell receptor beta chain emerged from a study of T cells in narcolepsy. The wider study: Donors had narcolepsy type 1 or type 2, or were healthy controls.

The method was immunoSEQ multiplex PCR; TCRdb's version includes in-frame clones alone and lacks a portion of them. The sample yields around 30,000 clones, over 80% seen once. Study-wide points: Autoreactive clonotypes reportedly recurred in blood of same and different patients, not controls.

Comments on this clone: The antigen is unknown.

The V and J ends lost 0 bases and 6 bases respectively, with 8 bases between them. The CDR3 runs 13 residues. CDR1 is SGHTA and CDR2 is FQGTGA in the germline V gene. The sequence was obtained from a human donor with narcolepsy. The chain has TRBV7-3 and TRBJ1-1; D is uncertain. Sequenced input: CD45RA- memory CD4+ T cells from PBMCs. This chain's CDR3 is CASSLTDRAEAFF. DNA of the CDR3: TGTGCCAGCAGCTTAACGGACCGGGCTGAAGCTTTCTTT.